These T cell receptor beta chains were read from a single sample in a study of OX40 agonist ivuxolimab in advanced cancers. TCRdb's table, derived via immunoSEQ multiplex PCR, lists solely in-frame clones and lacks some. This table has about 62,000 clones, 79% appearing once. The sequences come from CD4+ or CD8+ T cells sorted from blood, collected in a trial of the OX40 agonist ivuxolimab. The receptor set was obtained from an adult with an advanced solid tumor such as melanoma, head and neck, liver or kidney cancer. Each CDR3 is given with its conserved first and last residue. D genes are given only for firm matches. Some rows mark clone size as missing; the rest say once, few, many or name a class of expanded clone.

size: .; D: .; J: TRBJ1-2; V: TRBV7-9; CDR3: CASSLVMLAYGYTF; DNA: TGTGCCAGCAGCTTAGTAATGCTAGCCTATGGCTACACCTTC
size: .; D: TRBD2; J: TRBJ2-3; V: TRBV9; CDR3: CASSLSGGSTDTQYF; DNA: TGTGCCAGCAGCCTTAGCGGGGGCAGCACAGATACGCAGTATTTT
size: once; D: TRBD2; J: TRBJ2-5; V: TRBV4-1; CDR3: CASSQNPRDPQGGETQYF; DNA: TGCGCCAGCAGCCAAAACCCCCGGGACCCTCAGGGAGGGGAGACCCAGTACTTC
size: .; D: .; J: TRBJ2-7; V: TRBV27; CDR3: CASSLIRGYEQYF; DNA: TGTGCCAGCAGTTTAATCCGCGGGTACGAGCAGTACTTC
size: .; D: .; J: TRBJ2-7; V: TRBV7-9; CDR3: CASSPDISYEQYF; DNA: TGTGCCAGCAGCCCGGACATATCCTACGAGCAGTACTTC
size: .; D: .; J: TRBJ1-3; V: TRBV19; CDR3: CASSRLRDNTGNTIYF; DNA: TGTGCCAGTAGTAGACTAAGAGATAACACCGGAAACACCATATATTTT
size: .; D: TRBD1; J: TRBJ1-2; V: TRBV7-3; CDR3: CASSGGGDDGYTF; DNA: TGTGCCAGCAGCGGAGGGGGCGACGATGGCTACACCTTC
size: .; D: .; J: TRBJ2-3; V: TRBV15; CDR3: CATSRDDWDVNHADTQYF; DNA: TGTGCCACCAGCAGAGATGATTGGGATGTAAACCACGCAGATACGCAGTATTTT
size: .; D: .; J: TRBJ2-1; V: TRBV7-2; CDR3: CASSPGLVIHEQFF; DNA: TGTGCCAGCAGCCCAGGCCTAGTTATTCATGAGCAGTTCTTC
size: few; D: .; J: TRBJ2-7; V: TRBV30; CDR3: CACREQGYEQYF; DNA: TGTGCCTGCCGCGAACAGGGTTACGAGCAGTACTTC
size: once; D: TRBD1; J: TRBJ1-1; V: TRBV5-8; CDR3: CASSLDGTGVTEAFF; DNA: TGTGCCAGCAGCTTGGACGGCACAGGGGTCACTGAAGCTTTCTTT
size: .; D: .; J: TRBJ2-7; V: TRBV4-1; CDR3: CASSQVGGGEYYEQYF; DNA: TGCGCCAGCAGCCAAGTTGGCGGGGGCGAATACTACGAGCAGTACTTC
size: .; D: TRBD2; J: TRBJ2-7; V: TRBV4-1; CDR3: CASSLSRLAGGRSYEQYF; DNA: TGCGCCAGCAGCCTGTCGAGGCTAGCGGGAGGCCGATCCTACGAGCAGTACTTC
size: .; D: TRBD2; J: TRBJ2-7; V: TRBV19; CDR3: CASSVSGRESSYEQYF; DNA: TGTGCCAGCAGCGTGAGCGGGAGGGAGAGCTCCTACGAGCAGTACTTC
size: .; D: .; J: TRBJ2-7; V: TRBV7-6; CDR3: CASSAAGTPYEQYF; DNA: TGTGCCAGCAGCGCAGCCGGGACCCCCTACGAGCAGTACTTC
size: .; D: .; J: TRBJ1-4; V: TRBV25-1; CDR3: CASRGTPGEKLFF; DNA: TGTGCCAGCAGAGGGACCCCGGGAGAAAAACTGTTTTTT
size: .; D: .; J: TRBJ2-5; V: TRBV11-3; CDR3: CASSADSNQETQYF; DNA: TGTGCCAGCAGCGCCGACAGCAACCAAGAGACCCAGTACTTC
size: .; D: TRBD2; J: TRBJ2-1; V: TRBV28; CDR3: CASSLGTSAFYNEQFF; DNA: TGTGCCAGCAGTTTGGGCACTAGCGCCTTTTACAATGAGCAGTTCTTC
size: few; D: .; J: TRBJ2-7; V: TRBV6-6; CDR3: CASRPPAGSYEQYF; DNA: TGTGCCAGCAGACCCCCGGCAGGTTCCTACGAGCAGTACTTC
size: .; D: .; J: TRBJ2-7; V: TRBV5-6; CDR3: CASSRPSEQYF; DNA: TGTGCCAGCAGCCGCCCTTCCGAGCAGTACTTC
size: .; D: TRBD1; J: TRBJ1-6; V: TRBV5-1; CDR3: CASSPTLTGNIGSPLHF; DNA: TGCGCCAGCAGCCCCACTCTGACAGGGAATATTGGTTCACCCCTCCACTTT
size: .; D: .; J: TRBJ2-7; V: TRBV21-1; CDR3: CASRIKAGTYEQYF; DNA: TGTGCCAGCAGAATTAAGGCGGGAACCTACGAGCAGTACTTC
size: .; D: .; J: TRBJ2-7; V: TRBV11-2; CDR3: CASSLDLKAFYEQYF; DNA: TGTGCCAGCAGCTTAGATTTGAAAGCTTTCTACGAGCAGTACTTC
size: .; D: TRBD1; J: TRBJ2-5; V: TRBV6-5; CDR3: CASRINQGEKQYF; DNA: TGTGCCAGCAGAATCAATCAGGGGGAGAAGCAGTACTTC
size: .; D: .; J: TRBJ2-1; V: TRBV7-9; CDR3: CASSLEVLNEQFF; DNA: TGTGCCAGCAGCTTAGAAGTCCTCAATGAGCAGTTCTTC
size: .; D: .; J: TRBJ2-7; V: TRBV7-7; CDR3: CASSQGPSYEQYF; DNA: TGTGCCAGCAGTCAGGGACCCTCCTACGAGCAGTACTTC
size: .; D: .; J: TRBJ1-5; V: TRBV7-2; CDR3: CASSLLGQTSNQPQHF; DNA: TGTGCCAGCAGCTTATTGGGACAAACTAGCAATCAGCCCCAGCATTTT
size: .; D: .; J: TRBJ2-5; V: TRBV27; CDR3: CASSLIGGGETQYF; DNA: TGTGCCAGCAGTTTAATTGGGGGCGGTGAGACCCAGTACTTC
size: .; D: TRBD1; J: TRBJ2-7; V: TRBV10-3; CDR3: CAISDPGQGFYEQYF; DNA: TGTGCCATCAGTGACCCGGGACAGGGGTTTTACGAGCAGTACTTC
size: once; D: TRBD1; J: TRBJ1-2; V: TRBV9; CDR3: CASSRRTGEGYTF; DNA: TGTGCCAGCAGCAGAAGGACAGGGGAGGGCTACACCTTC
size: .; D: .; J: TRBJ1-1; V: TRBV6-6; CDR3: CASSPWNTEAFF; DNA: TGTGCCAGCTCCCCTTGGAACACTGAAGCTTTCTTT
size: .; D: TRBD2; J: TRBJ2-1; V: TRBV2; CDR3: CASSDRASGGSRQFF; DNA: TGTGCCAGCAGCGATCGGGCTAGCGGGGGCTCTCGGCAGTTCTTC
size: few; D: TRBD2; J: TRBJ2-3; V: TRBV9; CDR3: CASSVEASGSLDTQYF; DNA: TGTGCCAGCAGCGTAGAGGCTAGCGGGAGTTTGGATACGCAGTATTTT
size: few; D: TRBD2; J: TRBJ2-1; V: TRBV4-1; CDR3: CASSPRLAGDSEQFF; DNA: TGCGCCAGCAGCCCCCGACTAGCGGGAGACAGTGAGCAGTTCTTC
size: .; D: .; J: TRBJ1-5; V: TRBV19; CDR3: CASSIGTVSTYQPQHF; DNA: TGTGCCAGTAGTATAGGAACAGTCTCTACGTATCAGCCCCAGCATTTT
size: .; D: TRBD1; J: TRBJ2-6; V: TRBV27; CDR3: CASSLNGQGRGANVLTF; DNA: TGTGCCAGCAGCCTAAATGGACAGGGGAGGGGGGCCAACGTCCTGACTTTC
size: .; D: .; J: TRBJ2-5; V: TRBV27; CDR3: CASSFASEETQYF; DNA: TGTGCCAGCAGTTTCGCCTCGGAAGAGACCCAGTACTTC
size: once; D: .; J: TRBJ2-3; V: TRBV6-4; CDR3: CASSDRAGSTDTQYF; DNA: TGTGCCAGCAGTGATAGGGCAGGGAGTACAGATACGCAGTATTTT
size: .; D: TRBD2; J: TRBJ2-2; V: TRBV10-3; CDR3: CAISGEVAGGNTGELFF; DNA: TGTGCTATCAGTGGAGAAGTAGCGGGGGGGAACACCGGGGAGCTGTTTTTT
size: .; D: .; J: TRBJ1-5; V: TRBV2; CDR3: CASSGDQPQHF; DNA: TGTGCCAGCAGTGGTGATCAGCCCCAGCATTTT
size: once; D: .; J: TRBJ2-2; V: TRBV4-2; CDR3: CASSQVYVSNTGELFF; DNA: TGTGCCAGCAGCCAAGTATATGTATCGAACACCGGGGAGCTGTTTTTT
size: .; D: TRBD2; J: TRBJ2-2; V: TRBV10-3; CDR3: CAIRGLAGGPSTGELFF; DNA: TGTGCCATCAGAGGACTAGCGGGAGGGCCCAGCACCGGGGAGCTGTTTTTT
size: .; D: .; J: TRBJ1-5; V: TRBV19; CDR3: CASSIAGANQPQHF; DNA: TGTGCCAGTAGTATTGCGGGGGCCAATCAGCCCCAGCATTTT
size: .; D: .; J: TRBJ2-2; V: TRBV5-1; CDR3: CASSLDLGPSGAGELFF; DNA: TGCGCCAGCAGCCTCGACCTAGGACCGTCAGGCGCCGGGGAGCTGTTTTTT
size: once; D: .; J: TRBJ1-1; V: TRBV28; CDR3: CASIPLVTNTEAFF; DNA: TGTGCCAGCATCCCACTGGTAACGAACACTGAAGCTTTCTTT
size: .; D: TRBD2; J: TRBJ2-3; V: TRBV6-5; CDR3: CASSYTGRGGTDTQYF; DNA: TGTGCCAGCAGTTACACGGGGCGGGGGGGCACAGATACGCAGTATTTT
size: .; D: .; J: TRBJ2-4; V: TRBV27; CDR3: CASSPVGEAKNIQYF; DNA: TGTGCCAGCTCCCCGGTCGGGGAGGCCAAAAACATTCAGTACTTC
size: .; D: .; J: TRBJ2-1; V: TRBV7-3; CDR3: CASSLKVRDEQFF; DNA: TGTGCCAGCAGCTTAAAGGTTCGGGATGAGCAGTTCTTC
size: .; D: TRBD1; J: TRBJ2-7; V: TRBV5-8; CDR3: CASSQDRGREQYF; DNA: TGTGCCAGCAGCCAGGACAGGGGACGGGAGCAGTACTTC
size: .; D: .; J: TRBJ1-3; V: TRBV7-4; CDR3: CASSKTYSGNTIYF; DNA: TGTGCCAGCAGCAAAACATACTCTGGAAACACCATATATTTT
size: .; D: .; J: TRBJ2-1; V: TRBV18; CDR3: CASSPGLASHEQFF; DNA: TGTGCCAGCTCTCCGGGGCTAGCGTCGCATGAGCAGTTCTTC
size: .; D: .; J: TRBJ1-1; V: TRBV5-5; CDR3: CASSLASSNNWEAFF; DNA: TGTGCCAGCAGCTTGGCCAGTTCAAATAACTGGGAAGCTTTCTTT
size: .; D: .; J: TRBJ1-1; V: TRBV28; CDR3: CASSLEGTNTEAFF; DNA: TGTGCCAGCAGTTTAGAGGGGACGAACACTGAAGCTTTCTTT
size: .; D: TRBD1; J: TRBJ2-7; V: TRBV19; CDR3: CASSIDHVGTGSYEQYF; DNA: TGTGCCAGTAGTATAGATCACGTGGGGACAGGCTCCTACGAGCAGTACTTC